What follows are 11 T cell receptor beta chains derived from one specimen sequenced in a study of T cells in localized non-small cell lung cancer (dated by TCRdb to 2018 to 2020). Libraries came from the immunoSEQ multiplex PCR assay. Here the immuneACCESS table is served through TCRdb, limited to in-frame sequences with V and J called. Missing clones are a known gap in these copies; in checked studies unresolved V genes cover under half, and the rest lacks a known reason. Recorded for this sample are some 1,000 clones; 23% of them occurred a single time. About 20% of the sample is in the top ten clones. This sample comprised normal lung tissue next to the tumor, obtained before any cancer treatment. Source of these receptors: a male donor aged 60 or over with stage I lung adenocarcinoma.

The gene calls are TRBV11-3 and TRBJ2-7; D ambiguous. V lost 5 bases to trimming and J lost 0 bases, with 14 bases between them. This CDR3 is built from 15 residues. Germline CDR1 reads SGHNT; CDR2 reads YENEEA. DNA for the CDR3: TGTGCCAGCAGCCGACGGAGCGTAAGCTCCTACGAGCAGTACTTC. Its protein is CASSRRSVSSYEQYF.

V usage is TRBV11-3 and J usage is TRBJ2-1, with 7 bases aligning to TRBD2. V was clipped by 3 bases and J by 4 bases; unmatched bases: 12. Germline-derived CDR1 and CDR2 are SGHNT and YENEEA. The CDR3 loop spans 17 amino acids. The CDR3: CASSLKVGGGTYNEQFF. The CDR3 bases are TGTGCCAGCAGCTTGAAGGTGGGCGGGGGTACTTACAATGAGCAGTTCTTC.

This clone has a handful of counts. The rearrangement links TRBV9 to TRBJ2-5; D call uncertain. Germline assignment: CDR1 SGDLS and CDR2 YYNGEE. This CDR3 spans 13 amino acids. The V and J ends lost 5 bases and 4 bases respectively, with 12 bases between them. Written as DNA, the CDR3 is TGTGCCAGCAGTGATGTTAGCTCAGAGACCCAGTACTTC. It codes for CASSDVSSETQYF.

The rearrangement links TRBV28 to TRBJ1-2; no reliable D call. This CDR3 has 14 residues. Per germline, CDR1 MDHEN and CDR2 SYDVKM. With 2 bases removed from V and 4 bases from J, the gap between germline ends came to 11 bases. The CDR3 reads CASSLEGGSYGYTF. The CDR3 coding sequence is TGTGCCAGCAGTTTAGAGGGAGGGTCCTATGGCTACACCTTC.

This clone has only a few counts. Written as DNA, the CDR3 is TGTGCCAGTAGTATGGGACTAGCGGGAGGGGATACGCAGTATTTT. Its translation is CASSMGLAGGDTQYF. The rearrangement uses TRBV19 and TRBJ2-3; 16 positions match TRBD2. This CDR3 has 15 amino acids. V gave up 3 bases and J gave up 6 bases; unmatched junction bases: 0. Germline V gene data show CDR1 as LNHDA and CDR2 as SQIVND (reference sequence).

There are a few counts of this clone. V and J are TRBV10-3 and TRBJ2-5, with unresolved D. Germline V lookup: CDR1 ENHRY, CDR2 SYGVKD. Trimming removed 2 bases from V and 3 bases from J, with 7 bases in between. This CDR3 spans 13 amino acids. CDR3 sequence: CAISERVEETQYF. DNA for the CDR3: TGTGCCATCAGTGAGAGGGTCGAAGAGACCCAGTACTTC.

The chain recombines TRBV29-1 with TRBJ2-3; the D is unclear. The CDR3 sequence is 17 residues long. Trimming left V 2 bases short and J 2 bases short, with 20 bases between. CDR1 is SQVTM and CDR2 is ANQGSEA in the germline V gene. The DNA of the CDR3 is TGCAGCGTTGAATCGCGTTCCCGGCGGAGCGACACAGATACGCAGTATTTT. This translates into CSVESRSRRSDTDTQYF.

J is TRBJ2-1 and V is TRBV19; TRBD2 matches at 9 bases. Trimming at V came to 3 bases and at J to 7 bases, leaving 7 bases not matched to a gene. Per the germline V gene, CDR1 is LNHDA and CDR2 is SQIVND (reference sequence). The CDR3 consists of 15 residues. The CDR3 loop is CASSMVQGLANEQFF. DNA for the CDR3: TGTGCCAGTAGTATGGTGCAGGGACTAGCAAATGAGCAGTTCTTC.

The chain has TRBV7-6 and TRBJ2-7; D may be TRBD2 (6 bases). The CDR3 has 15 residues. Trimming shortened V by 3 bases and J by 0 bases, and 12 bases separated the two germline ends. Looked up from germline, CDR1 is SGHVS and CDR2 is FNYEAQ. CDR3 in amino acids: CASSFLGSGSYEQYF. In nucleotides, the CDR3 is TGTGCCAGCAGCTTCCTTGGTAGCGGCTCCTACGAGCAGTACTTC. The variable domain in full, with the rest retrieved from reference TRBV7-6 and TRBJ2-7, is GAGVSQSPRYKVTKRGQDVALRCDPISGHVSLYWYRQALGQGPEFLTYFNYEAQQDKSGLPNDRFSAERPEGSISTLTIQRTEQRDSAMYRCASSFLGSGSYEQYFGPGTRLTVT.

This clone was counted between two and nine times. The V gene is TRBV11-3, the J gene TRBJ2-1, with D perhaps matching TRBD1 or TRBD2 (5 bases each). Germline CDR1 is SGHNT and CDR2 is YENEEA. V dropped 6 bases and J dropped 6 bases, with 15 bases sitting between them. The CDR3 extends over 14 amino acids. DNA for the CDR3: TGTGCCAGCAGTCAGGGCTTGGCGGGCAATGAGCAGTTCTTC. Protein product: CASSQGLAGNEQFF.

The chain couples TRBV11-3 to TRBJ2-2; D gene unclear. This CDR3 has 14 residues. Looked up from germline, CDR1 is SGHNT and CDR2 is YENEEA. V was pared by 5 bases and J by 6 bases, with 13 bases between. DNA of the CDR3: TGTGCCAGCAGCATAATGGGTGGGCCCGGGGAGCTGTTTTTT. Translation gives CASSIMGGPGELFF.